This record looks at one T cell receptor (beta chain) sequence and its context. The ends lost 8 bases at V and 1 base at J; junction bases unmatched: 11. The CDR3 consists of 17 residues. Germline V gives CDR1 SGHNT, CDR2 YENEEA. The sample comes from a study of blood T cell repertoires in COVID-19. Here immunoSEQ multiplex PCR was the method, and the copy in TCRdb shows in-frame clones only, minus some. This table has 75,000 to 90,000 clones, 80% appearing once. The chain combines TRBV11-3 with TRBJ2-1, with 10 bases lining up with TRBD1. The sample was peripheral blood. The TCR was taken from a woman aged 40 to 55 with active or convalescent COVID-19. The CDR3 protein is CASERQPGQGSYNEQFF. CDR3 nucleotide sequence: TGTGCCAGCGAACGTCAGCCGGGACAGGGGTCCTACAATGAGCAGTTCTTC.